This TCR beta chain came from a study of cytomegalovirus exposure and HLA in healthy donors. Study outcomes and limitations: The authors confirmed in vitro that three CMV-associated chains were specific for CMV antigens.

A remark on this clone: No antigen is known for it.

Per germline, CDR1 SGHRS and CDR2 YFSETQ. This CDR3 contains 15 residues. Trimming removed 4 bases from V and 0 bases from J, with 14 bases in between. Produced via immunoSEQ multiplex PCR; TCRdb's table is partial and in-frame only. Here the sample spans fewer than 200,000 clones, 85% being singletons. The V call is TRBV5-1, the J call TRBJ2-7, with a tentative D call TRBD2 (6 bases). The material sequenced was PBMCs. The sequence was obtained from a man between 18 and 29 years old in good health and CMV-seropositive. The CDR3 DNA is TGCGCCAGCAGCCGGGTTACCGGGGGCTCCTACGAGCAGTACTTC. Its protein product is CASSRVTGGSYEQYF.